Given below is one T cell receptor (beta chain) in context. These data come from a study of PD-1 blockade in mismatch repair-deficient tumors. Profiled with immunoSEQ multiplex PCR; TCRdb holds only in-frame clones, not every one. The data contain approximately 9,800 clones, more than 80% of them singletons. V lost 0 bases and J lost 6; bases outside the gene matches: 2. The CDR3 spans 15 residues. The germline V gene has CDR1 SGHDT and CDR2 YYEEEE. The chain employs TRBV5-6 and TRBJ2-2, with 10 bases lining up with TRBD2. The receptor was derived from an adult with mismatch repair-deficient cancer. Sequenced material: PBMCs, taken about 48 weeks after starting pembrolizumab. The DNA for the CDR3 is TGTGCCAGCAGCTTGGAGGGGACTAGCGCCGGGGAGCTGTTTTTT. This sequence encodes CASSLEGTSAGELFF.